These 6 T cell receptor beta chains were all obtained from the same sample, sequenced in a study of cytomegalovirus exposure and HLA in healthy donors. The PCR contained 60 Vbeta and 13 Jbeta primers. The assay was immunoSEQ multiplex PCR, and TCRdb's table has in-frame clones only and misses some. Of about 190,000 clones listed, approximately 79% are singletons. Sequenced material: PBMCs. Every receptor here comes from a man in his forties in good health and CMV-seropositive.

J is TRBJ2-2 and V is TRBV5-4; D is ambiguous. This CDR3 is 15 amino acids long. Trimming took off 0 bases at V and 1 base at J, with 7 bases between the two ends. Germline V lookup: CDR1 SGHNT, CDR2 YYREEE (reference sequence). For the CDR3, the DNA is TGTGCCAGCAGCTTGGGACAACTGAACACCGGGGAGCTGTTTTTT. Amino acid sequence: CASSLGQLNTGELFF. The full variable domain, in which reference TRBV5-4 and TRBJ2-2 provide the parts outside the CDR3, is ETGVTQSPTHLIKTRGQQVTLRCSSQSGHNTVSWYQQALGQGPQFIFQYYREEENGRGNFPPRFSGLQFPNYSSELNVNALELDDSALYLCASSLGQLNTGELFFGEGSRLTVL.

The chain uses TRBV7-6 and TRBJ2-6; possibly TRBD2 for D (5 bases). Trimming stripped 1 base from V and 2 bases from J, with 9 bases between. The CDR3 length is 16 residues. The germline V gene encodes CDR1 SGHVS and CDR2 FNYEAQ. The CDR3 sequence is CASSLVIGAGANVLTF. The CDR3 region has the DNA TGTGCCAGCAGCTTAGTGATCGGGGCTGGGGCCAACGTCCTGACTTTC.

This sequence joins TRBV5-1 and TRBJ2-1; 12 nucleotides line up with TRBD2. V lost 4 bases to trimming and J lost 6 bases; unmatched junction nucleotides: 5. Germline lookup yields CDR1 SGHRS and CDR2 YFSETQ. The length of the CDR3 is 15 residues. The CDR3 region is CASSTGLAGINEQFF. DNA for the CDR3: TGCGCCAGCAGCACTGGACTAGCGGGGATCAATGAGCAGTTCTTC. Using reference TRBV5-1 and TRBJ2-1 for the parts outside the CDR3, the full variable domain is KAGVTQTPRYLIKTRGQQVTLSCSPISGHRSVSWYQQTPGQGLQFLFEYFSETQRNKGNFPGRFSGRQFSNSRSEMNVSTLELGDSALYLCASSTGLAGINEQFFGPGTRLTVL.

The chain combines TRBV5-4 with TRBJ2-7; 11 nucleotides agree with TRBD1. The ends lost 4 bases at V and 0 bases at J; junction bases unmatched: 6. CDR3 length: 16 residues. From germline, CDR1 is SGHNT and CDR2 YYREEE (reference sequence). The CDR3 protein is CASSTRDRGFSYEQYF. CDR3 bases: TGTGCCAGCAGCACCAGGGACAGGGGGTTCTCCTACGAGCAGTACTTC.

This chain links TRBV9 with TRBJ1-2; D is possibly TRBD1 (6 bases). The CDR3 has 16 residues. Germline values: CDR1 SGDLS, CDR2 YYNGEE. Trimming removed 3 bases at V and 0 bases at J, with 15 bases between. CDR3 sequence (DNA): TGTGCCAGCAGCGACCCCGACAGGCAGACTAACTATGGCTACACCTTC. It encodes CASSDPDRQTNYGYTF. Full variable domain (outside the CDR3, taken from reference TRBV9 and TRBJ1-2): DSGVTQTPKHLITATGQRVTLRCSPRSGDLSVYWYQQSLDQGLQFLIQYYNGEERAKGNILERFSAQQFPDLHSELNLSSLELGDSALYFCASSDPDRQTNYGYTFGSGTRLTVV.

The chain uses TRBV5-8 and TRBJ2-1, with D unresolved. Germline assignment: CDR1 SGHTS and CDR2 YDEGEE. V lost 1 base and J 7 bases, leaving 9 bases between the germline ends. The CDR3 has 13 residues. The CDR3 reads CASSLRRRNEQFF. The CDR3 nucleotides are TGTGCCAGCAGCTTGAGGCGCAGGAATGAGCAGTTCTTC. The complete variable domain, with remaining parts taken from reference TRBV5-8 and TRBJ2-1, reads EAGVTQSPTHLIKTRGQQATLRCSPISGHTSVYWYQQALGLGLQFLLWYDEGEERNRGNFPPRFSGRQFPNYSSELNVNALELEDSALYLCASSLRRRNEQFFGPGTRLTVL.